The 15 T cell receptor beta chains reported below all come from one sample, sequenced in a study of Ad26.COV2.S vaccination and SARS-CoV-2 variants. The method was immunoSEQ multiplex PCR; TCRdb's version includes in-frame clones alone and lacks a portion of them. This table has 180,000 or so clones, around nine tenths appearing once. The specimen comprised peripheral blood, sampled after recovery from COVID-19. These receptors originate from a human donor who had recovered from COVID-19.

This clone was picked up a small number of times. CDR3 protein: CASTPRDRGYEQFF. CDR3 DNA: TGTGCCAGTACCCCCCGGGACAGGGGGTATGAGCAGTTCTTC. V and J are TRBV19 and TRBJ2-1; 11 positions agree with TRBD1. This CDR3 contains 14 residues. Germline assignment: CDR1 LNHDA and CDR2 SQIVND (reference sequence). Unmatched junction bases numbered 7, after V lost 7 bases and J lost 8 bases.

The rearrangement uses TRBV7-9 and TRBJ2-3; D remains ambiguous. Germline loops: CDR1 SEHNR, CDR2 FQNEAQ (reference sequence). Trimming took 2 bases from V and 6 from J, leaving 15 bases between them. The CDR3 sequence is 15 residues long. CDR3 nucleotide sequence: TGTGCCAGCAGCTTATCTCTCGGGCCTGGGGATACGCAGTATTTT. This gives the protein CASSLSLGPGDTQYF.

This clone was detected only a few times. CDR3 DNA sequence: TGTGCCAGCAGTCGGGCCCTACTGGCTTTCTTT. It encodes CASSRALLAFF. The chain recombines TRBV2 with TRBJ1-1; D unresolved. The CDR3 runs to 11 residues. CDR1 and CDR2 (germline): SNHLY, FYNNEI. Trimming left V 5 bases short and J 11 bases short, with 12 bases between. Filled out from reference TRBV2 and TRBJ1-1, the complete variable domain reads EPEVTQTPSHQVTQMGQEVILRCVPISNHLYFYWYRQILGQKVEFLVSFYNNEISEKSEIFDDQFSVERPDGSNFTLKIRSTKLEDSAMYFCASSRALLAFFGQGTRLTVV.

The V call is TRBV14, the J call TRBJ2-1, with 7 bases lining up with TRBD1. The CDR3 loop spans 12 amino acids. The V segment lost 4 bases and the J segment 6 bases; nucleotides outside the gene matches: 0. Per germline, CDR1 SGHDN and CDR2 FVKESK. CDR3 coding DNA: TGTGCCAGCAGCCCAGGGGGCAATGAGCAGTTCTTC. Protein product: CASSPGGNEQFF. The entire variable domain, with the rest obtained from reference TRBV14 and TRBJ2-1, is as follows: EAGVTQFPSHSVIEKGQTVTLRCDPISGHDNLYWYRRVMGKEIKFLLHFVKESKQDESGMPNNRFLAERTGGTYSTLKVQPAELEDSGVYFCASSPGGNEQFFGPGTRLTVL.

The rearrangement joins TRBV5-1 to TRBJ2-6; possibly TRBD1 for D (6 bases). The CDR3 extends over 14 amino acids. Trimming took 9 bases from V and 1 from J, leaving 11 bases between them. CDR1 is SGHRS and CDR2 is YFSETQ in the germline V gene. CDR3 in DNA: TGCGCCACCCAACAGGGTTCTGGGGCCAACGTCCTGACTTTC. Translated, it gives CATQQGSGANVLTF.

The chain uses TRBV7-9 and TRBJ2-1; 8 nucleotides align to TRBD2. CDR3 length: 17 residues. CDR1 is SEHNR, CDR2 FQNEAQ, per germline (reference sequence). V was pared by 0 bases and J by 4 bases, with 8 bases of the junction left unmatched. CDR3 sequence (DNA): TGTGCCAGCAGCTTAGCGGGTCGTCTAGCGGGTTACAATGAGCAGTTCTTC. Translated: CASSLAGRLAGYNEQFF. Together with reference TRBV7-9 and TRBJ2-1, the CDR3 gives the full variable domain: DTGVSQNPRHKITKRGQNVTFRCDPISEHNRLYWYRQTLGQGPEFLTYFQNEAQLEKSRLLSDRFSAERPKGSFSTLEIQRTEQGDSAMYLCASSLAGRLAGYNEQFFGPGTRLTVL.

V gene TRBV27 combines with J gene TRBJ2-1, with 7 bases fitting TRBD1. V dropped 1 base and J dropped 5; count of bases not matched to a gene: 17. CDR3 length: 19 residues. Germline CDR1 is MNHEY and CDR2 is SMNVEV (reference sequence). The CDR3 loop is CASSLFPRQGEGPHNEQFF. The CDR3 bases are TGTGCCAGCAGTTTATTCCCTCGACAGGGAGAGGGGCCCCACAATGAGCAGTTCTTC.

The gene calls are TRBV18 and TRBJ1-1; TRBD1 matches at 8 bases. The J segment lost 4 bases and the V segment lost 3 bases, leaving 7 bases of the junction unmatched. This CDR3 has 15 amino acids. CDR1 is KGHSH and CDR2 is LQKENI in the germline V gene. CDR3 sequence (DNA): TGTGCCAGCTCACCCCAGGACAGGGCGGGCACTGAAGCTTTCTTT. It translates to CASSPQDRAGTEAFF.

The chain joins TRBV11-2 to TRBJ2-7; no clear D gene. The ends were cut back, 0 bases at V and 0 bases at J, with 9 bases in the middle. Germline values: CDR1 SGHAT, CDR2 FQNNGV. CDR3 length equals 15 residues. The CDR3 is CASSLERSSSYEQYF. In nucleotides, the CDR3 is TGTGCCAGCAGCTTAGAGCGCTCCAGCTCCTACGAGCAGTACTTC.

CDR3 residues: CASSQGQGHGELFF. The CDR3, as DNA: TGTGCCAGCAGCCAAGGGCAGGGGCACGGGGAGCTGTTTTTT. This chain uses TRBV3-1 (or the pseudogene TRBV3-2) with TRBJ2-2; D possibly corresponds to TRBD1 (6 bases). V dropped 1 base and J dropped 7 bases, with 10 bases sitting between them. This CDR3 comprises 14 residues. Germline CDR1 LGHDT, CDR2 YNNKEL (reference sequence).

V usage is TRBV29-1 and J usage is TRBJ1-1; no definite D call. CDR1 is SQVTM and CDR2 is ANQGSEA in the germline V gene. V dropped 4 bases and J dropped 0 bases, with 9 bases sitting between them. The CDR3 loop spans 13 amino acids. For the CDR3, the DNA is TGCAGCGTTGCTGTGGGGATGAACACTGAAGCTTTCTTT. It is translated as CSVAVGMNTEAFF.

In this sample, this clone turned up a few times. The chain couples TRBV18 to TRBJ1-2, with 7 bases lining up with TRBD1. The CDR3 has 12 amino acids. Unmatched junction bases numbered 1, after V lost 3 bases and J lost 6 bases. Germline V CDR1 and CDR2: KGHSH, LQKENI. The chain's CDR3 is CASSPDRDGYTF. CDR3 in DNA: TGTGCCAGCTCACCTGACAGGGATGGCTACACCTTC.

The chain combines TRBV9 with TRBJ1-6; D not certain. Trimming shortened V by 0 bases and J by 6 bases, and 4 bases separated the two germline ends. The CDR3 is 13 amino acids. The germline gives CDR1 SGDLS, CDR2 YYNGEE. For the CDR3, the DNA is TGTGCCAGCAGCGTAGGCGGTAATTCACCCCTCCACTTT. It codes for CASSVGGNSPLHF. Combining the CDR3 with reference TRBV9 and TRBJ1-6 gives the whole variable domain DSGVTQTPKHLITATGQRVTLRCSPRSGDLSVYWYQQSLDQGLQFLIQYYNGEERAKGNILERFSAQQFPDLHSELNLSSLELGDSALYFCASSVGGNSPLHFGNGTRLTVT.

The chain uses TRBV28 and TRBJ1-5; maybe TRBD1 (6 bases). The CDR3 spans 13 residues. CDR1 and CDR2 (germline): MDHEN, SYDVKM. Deletions cut 8 bases from V and 6 bases from J, with 14 bases between. The CDR3 spells CASQFRGGQPQHF. CDR3 nucleotide sequence: TGTGCCAGCCAATTCCGAGGGGGTCAGCCCCAGCATTTT.

The rearrangement uses TRBV5-1 and TRBJ2-1; unclear D gene. This CDR3 is built from 11 residues. The germline CDR1 and CDR2 sequences are SGHRS and YFSETQ. Trimming pared 6 bases from V and 6 bases from J, leaving 7 bases between. The CDR3 DNA follows: TGCGCCAGCATGGGTCCCAATGAGCAGTTCTTC. Its translation is CASMGPNEQFF.